This T cell receptor beta chain was documented in a study of shared clonotypes between healthy human individuals. Study-wide points: The genetic and exposure-history diversity represented was limited by few donors. Investigators collected only blood, and repertoires in tissues likely differ.

Generated by immunoSEQ multiplex PCR, the TCRdb table keeps only in-frame clones and is missing some. The repertoire holds approximately 110,000 clones, with about two thirds as singletons. Remarks on this clone: Its antigen remains unknown.

The sequenced sample consisted of memory CD8+ T cells sorted from blood. Subset here: CD45RO+ cells pooled with CCR7-negative TemRA cells. The receptor was isolated from a woman aged 25-40 years in good health.

CDR3 protein: CASSLVNTGELFF. The CDR3 DNA reads as TGTGCCAGCAGCTTGGTGAACACCGGGGAGCTGTTTTTT. This chain links TRBV5-6 with TRBJ2-2; D ambiguous. The V end lost 0 bases, the J end lost 1 base, and 1 base lay between the germline ends. This CDR3 region has 13 residues. Germline V gene data show CDR1 as SGHDT and CDR2 as YYEEEE.